This T cell receptor (beta chain) was obtained from a study of T cell clonotyping in hematopoietic cell transplantation. Study in general: Pretransplant recipient samples were taken after cytoreduction. Study results and limitations: Cells were unsorted, so CD4 and CD8 contributions were not separated. Few recipient clonotypes overlapped donors; over 95% were de novo at given depth.

Clones were read by immunoSEQ multiplex PCR, and TCRdb kept only the in-frame ones, dropping some. The sample consists of approximately 26,000 clones, about 93% of them appearing once. On this clone itself: The antigen is not known.

The CDR3 runs to 14 residues. V lost 8 bases to trimming and J lost 10 bases; unmatched junction nucleotides: 11. CDR1 and CDR2 from the germline V gene are MDHEN and SYDVKM. Time point here: recipient sample about 28 days before transplant, after cytoreduction. The chain uses TRBV28 and TRBJ1-6; 7 bases align to TRBD1. The sample in question was peripheral blood mononuclear cells, obtained before stem cell transplant. This receptor was obtained from a man between 50 and 59 years old with acute myeloid leukemia. Some clones in this sample may be carry-over from other donors' samples. In nucleotides, the CDR3 is TGTGCCAGCGGGGAAAGACAGGGTGGCTCACCCCTCCACTTT. Translated, it gives CASGERQGGSPLHF.